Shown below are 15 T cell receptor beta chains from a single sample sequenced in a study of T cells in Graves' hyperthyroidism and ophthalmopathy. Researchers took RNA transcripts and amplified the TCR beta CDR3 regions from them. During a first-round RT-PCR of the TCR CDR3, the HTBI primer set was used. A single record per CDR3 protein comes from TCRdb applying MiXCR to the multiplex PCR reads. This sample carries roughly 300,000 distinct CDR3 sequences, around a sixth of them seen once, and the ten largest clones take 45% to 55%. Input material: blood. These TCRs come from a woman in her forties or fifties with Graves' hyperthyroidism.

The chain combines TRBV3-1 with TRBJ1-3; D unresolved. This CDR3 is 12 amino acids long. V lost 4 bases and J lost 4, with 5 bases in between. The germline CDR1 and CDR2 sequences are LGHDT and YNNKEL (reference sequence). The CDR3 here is CASSPAGNTIYF. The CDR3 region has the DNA TGTGCCAGCAGCCCCGCCGGAAACACCATATATTTT.

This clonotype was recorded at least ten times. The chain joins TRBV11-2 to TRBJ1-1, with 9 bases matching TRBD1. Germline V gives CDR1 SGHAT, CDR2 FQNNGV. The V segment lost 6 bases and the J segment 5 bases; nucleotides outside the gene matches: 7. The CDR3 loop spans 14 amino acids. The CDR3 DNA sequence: TGTGCCAGCAGTCCACAGGGGGCGCTTACTGAAGCTTTCTTT. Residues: CASSPQGALTEAFF. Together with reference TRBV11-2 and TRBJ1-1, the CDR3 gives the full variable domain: EAGVAQSPRYKIIEKRQSVAFWCNPISGHATLYWYQQILGQGPKLLIQFQNNGVVDDSQLPKDRFSAERLKGVDSTLKIQPAKLEDSAVYLCASSPQGALTEAFFGQGTRLTVV.

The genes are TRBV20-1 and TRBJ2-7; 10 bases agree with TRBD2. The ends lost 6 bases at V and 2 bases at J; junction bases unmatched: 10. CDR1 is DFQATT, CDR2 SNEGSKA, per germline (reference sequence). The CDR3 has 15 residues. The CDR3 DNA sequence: TGCAGTGCCAACGGACCTAGCGGGGGTGCCTACGAGCAGTACTTC. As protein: CSANGPSGGAYEQYF.

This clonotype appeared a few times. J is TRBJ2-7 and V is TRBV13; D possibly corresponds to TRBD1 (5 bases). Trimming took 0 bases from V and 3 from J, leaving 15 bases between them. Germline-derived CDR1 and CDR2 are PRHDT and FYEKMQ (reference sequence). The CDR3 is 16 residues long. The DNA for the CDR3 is TGTGCCAGCAGCTTAGGCCCTCCGACAGCCCACTACGAGCAGTACTTC. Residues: CASSLGPPTAHYEQYF.

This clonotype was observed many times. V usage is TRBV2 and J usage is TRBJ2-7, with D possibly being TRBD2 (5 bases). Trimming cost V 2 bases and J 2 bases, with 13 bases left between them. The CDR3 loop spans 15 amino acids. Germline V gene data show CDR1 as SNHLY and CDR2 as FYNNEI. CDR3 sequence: CASSESVASPYEQYF. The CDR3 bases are TGTGCCAGCAGTGAATCAGTAGCGTCGCCCTACGAGCAGTACTTC.

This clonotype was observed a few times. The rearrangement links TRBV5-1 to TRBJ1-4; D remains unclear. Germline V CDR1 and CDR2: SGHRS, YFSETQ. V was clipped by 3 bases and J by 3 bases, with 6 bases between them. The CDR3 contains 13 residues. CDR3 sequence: CASSSGANEKLFF. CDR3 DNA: TGCGCCAGCAGCTCCGGGGCTAATGAAAAACTGTTTTTT.

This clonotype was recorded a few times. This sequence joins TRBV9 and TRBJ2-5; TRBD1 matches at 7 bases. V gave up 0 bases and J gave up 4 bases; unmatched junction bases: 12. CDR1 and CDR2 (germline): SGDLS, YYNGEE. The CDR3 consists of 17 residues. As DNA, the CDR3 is TGTGCCAGCAGCGTAGACGCCAGAGGGGGCGCATTAGAGACCCAGTACTTC. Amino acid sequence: CASSVDARGGALETQYF.

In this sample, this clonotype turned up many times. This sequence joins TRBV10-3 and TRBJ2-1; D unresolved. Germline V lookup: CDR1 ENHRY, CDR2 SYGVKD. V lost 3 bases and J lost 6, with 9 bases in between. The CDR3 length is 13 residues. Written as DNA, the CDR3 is TGTGCCATCAGTGATTTGGGATCCAATGAGCAGTTCTTC. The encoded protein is CAISDLGSNEQFF.

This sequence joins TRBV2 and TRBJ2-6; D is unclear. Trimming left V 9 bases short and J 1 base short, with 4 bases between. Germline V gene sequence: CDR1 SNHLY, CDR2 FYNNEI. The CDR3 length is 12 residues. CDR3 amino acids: CARASGANVLTF. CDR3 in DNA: TGTGCCAGGGCGTCTGGGGCCAACGTCCTGACTTTC.

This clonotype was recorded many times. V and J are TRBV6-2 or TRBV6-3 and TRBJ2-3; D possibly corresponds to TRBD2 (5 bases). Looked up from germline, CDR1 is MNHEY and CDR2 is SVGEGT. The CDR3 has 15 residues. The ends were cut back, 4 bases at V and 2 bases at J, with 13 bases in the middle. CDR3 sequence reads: CASSWSGSTTDTQYF. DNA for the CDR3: TGTGCCAGCAGTTGGTCGGGGAGCACCACAGATACGCAGTATTTT.

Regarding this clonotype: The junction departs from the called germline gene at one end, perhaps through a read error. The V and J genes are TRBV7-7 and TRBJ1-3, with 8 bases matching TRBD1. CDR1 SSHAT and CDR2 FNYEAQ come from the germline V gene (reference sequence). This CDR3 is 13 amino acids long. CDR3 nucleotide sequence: TGTGCTAGCAGCTTAGGACAGGGCCACACCATATATTTT. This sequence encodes CASSLGQGHTIYF.

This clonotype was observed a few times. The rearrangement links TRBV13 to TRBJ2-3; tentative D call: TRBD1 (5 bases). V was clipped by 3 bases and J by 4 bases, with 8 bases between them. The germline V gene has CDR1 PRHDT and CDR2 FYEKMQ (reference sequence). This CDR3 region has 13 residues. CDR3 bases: TGTGCCAGCAGCTTCAAAGGGGCAGATACGCAGTATTTT. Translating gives CASSFKGADTQYF. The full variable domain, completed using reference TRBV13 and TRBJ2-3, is AAGVIQSPRHLIKEKRETATLKCYPIPRHDTVYWYQQGPGQDPQFLISFYEKMQSDKGSIPDRFSAQQFSDYHSELNMSSLELGDSALYFCASSFKGADTQYFGPGTRLTVL.

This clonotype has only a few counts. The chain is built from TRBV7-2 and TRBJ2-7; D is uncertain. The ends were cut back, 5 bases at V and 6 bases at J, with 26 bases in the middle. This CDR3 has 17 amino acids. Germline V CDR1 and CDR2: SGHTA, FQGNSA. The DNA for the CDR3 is TGTGCCAGCAGCGCCGCCCCTGGACGGCTAAAGGGTTTCGAGCAGTACTTC. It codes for CASSAAPGRLKGFEQYF.

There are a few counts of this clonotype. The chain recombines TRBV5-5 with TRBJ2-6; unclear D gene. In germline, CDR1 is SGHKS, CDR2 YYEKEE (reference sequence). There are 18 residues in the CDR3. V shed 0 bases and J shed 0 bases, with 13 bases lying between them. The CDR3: CASSLATTLNSGANVLTF. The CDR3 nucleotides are TGTGCCAGCAGCTTGGCTACTACCCTCAACTCTGGGGCCAACGTCCTGACTTTC. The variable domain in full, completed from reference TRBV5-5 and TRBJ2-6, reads DAGVTQSPTHLIKTRGQQVTLRCSPISGHKSVSWYQQVLGQGPQFIFQYYEKEERGRGNFPDRFSARQFPNYSSELNVNALLLGDSALYLCASSLATTLNSGANVLTFGAGSRLTVL.

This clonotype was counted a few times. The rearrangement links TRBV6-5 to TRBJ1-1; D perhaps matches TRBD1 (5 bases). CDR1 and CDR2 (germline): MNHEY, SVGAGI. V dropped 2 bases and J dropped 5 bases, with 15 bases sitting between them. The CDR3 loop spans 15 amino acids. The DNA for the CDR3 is TGTGCCAGCAGTTACCTCGGGGGAGTGGGTACTGAAGCTTTCTTT. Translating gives CASSYLGGVGTEAFF.